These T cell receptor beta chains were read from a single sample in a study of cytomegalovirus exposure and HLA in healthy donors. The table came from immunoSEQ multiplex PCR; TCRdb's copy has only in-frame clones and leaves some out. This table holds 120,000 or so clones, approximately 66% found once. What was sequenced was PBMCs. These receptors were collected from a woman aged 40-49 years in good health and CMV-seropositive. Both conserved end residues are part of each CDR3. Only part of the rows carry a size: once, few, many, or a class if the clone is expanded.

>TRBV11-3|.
CASTLGQGDEKLFF
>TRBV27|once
CASSFSRPPGDTGELFF
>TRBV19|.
CASTGTGGGEKLFF
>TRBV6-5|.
CASSYAGNLTF
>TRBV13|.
CASSRTRLDGNTEAFF
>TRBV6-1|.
CASSEERWGANTGELFF
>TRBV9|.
CASSVAQGAYEQYF
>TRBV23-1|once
CAGDRVYGRDTEAFF
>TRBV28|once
CASSPPRTGGLANEKLFF
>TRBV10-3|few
CAISLGQDRITGELFF
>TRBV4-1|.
CASSYDRDYEQYF
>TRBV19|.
CASSIGRGNEQFF
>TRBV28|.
CASSLPRDTPITPQHF
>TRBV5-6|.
CASSRLAVLSQTQYF
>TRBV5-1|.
CASSPLAGGTYEQYF
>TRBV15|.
CATSGIQGTDTQYF
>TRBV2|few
CASSADRVTGELFF
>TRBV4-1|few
CASSQEWGQGGFGETQYF
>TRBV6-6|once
CASKNHGGEGSYEQYF
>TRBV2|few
CASQGGSPEAFF
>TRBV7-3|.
CASSLRGGRAETQYF
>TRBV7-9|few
CASSSTGTDQPQHF
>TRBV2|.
CASSDSSGGEKLFF
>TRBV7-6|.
CASSPAGLAGERPYEQFF
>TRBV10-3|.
CAISEQGHGQFF
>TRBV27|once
CASSLLGTGEYYEQYF
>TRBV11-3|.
CASSPFQGETQYF
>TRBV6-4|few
CASSPTGNQETQYF
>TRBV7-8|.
CASSPPGQFNQPQHF
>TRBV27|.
CASSSQTVAGHYGYTF
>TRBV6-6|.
CASRRDDSYNEQFF
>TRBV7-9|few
CASSLTGAYEQYF
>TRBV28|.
CASSLLGKAGKGLSFF
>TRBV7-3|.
CASSRTGGGYEQYF
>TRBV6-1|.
CASSELGGGVGELFF
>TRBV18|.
CASSRGTSGADTQYF
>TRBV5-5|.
CASTSHLEAQFF
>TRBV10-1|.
CASSRDREADTQYF
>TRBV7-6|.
CASSLYPDGGAEPFF
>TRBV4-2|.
CASSQAGEGPYGYTF
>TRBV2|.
CASRPGTSDYEQYF
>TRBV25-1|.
CASSERWEQYF
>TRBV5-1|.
CASSLDRGNTEAFF
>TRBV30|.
CAWSGGPRDSPLHF
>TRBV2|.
CASSRTGYTDTQYF
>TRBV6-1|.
CASSDTGQRSPLHF
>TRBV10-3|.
CAITPGGAPGELFF
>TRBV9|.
CASSHLGDSYNEQFF
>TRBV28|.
CASRGGQGTYGYTF
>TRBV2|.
CASSEARLPYNEQFF
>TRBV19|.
CASSSQGSPLHF
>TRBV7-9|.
CASSFPEQGLHEQYF
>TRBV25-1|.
CASSASRGGSYNEQFF
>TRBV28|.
CASSAGQGYNQPQHF